The following is a TCR beta chain sequence with its context. Its specificity is unknown. Donors were patients with active juvenile idiopathic arthritis. Assay: immunoSEQ multiplex PCR; the TCRdb copy retains only in-frame clones and omits some. Of a few thousand clones in the sample, around 83% were seen once. This sample is drawn from a study of circulating and synovial CD4+ cells in juvenile arthritis. Points from the study as a whole: The pathogenic-like versus bulk T cell difference escaped Vbeta family analysis. These blood cells shared more CDR3 sequences with synovium than bulk blood.

Germline lookup yields CDR1 SGHRS and CDR2 YFSETQ. The CDR3 runs to 15 residues. Trimming left V 0 bases short and J 2 bases short, with 11 bases between. This TCR derives from a human donor with juvenile idiopathic arthritis. The material sequenced was CD4+ T cells from synovial fluid. V is TRBV5-1 and J is TRBJ2-5, with D possibly being TRBD1 (5 bases). The CDR3 protein is CASSLGQGLQETQYF. The CDR3 DNA sequence: TGCGCCAGCAGCTTGGGGCAGGGCCTACAAGAGACCCAGTACTTC.